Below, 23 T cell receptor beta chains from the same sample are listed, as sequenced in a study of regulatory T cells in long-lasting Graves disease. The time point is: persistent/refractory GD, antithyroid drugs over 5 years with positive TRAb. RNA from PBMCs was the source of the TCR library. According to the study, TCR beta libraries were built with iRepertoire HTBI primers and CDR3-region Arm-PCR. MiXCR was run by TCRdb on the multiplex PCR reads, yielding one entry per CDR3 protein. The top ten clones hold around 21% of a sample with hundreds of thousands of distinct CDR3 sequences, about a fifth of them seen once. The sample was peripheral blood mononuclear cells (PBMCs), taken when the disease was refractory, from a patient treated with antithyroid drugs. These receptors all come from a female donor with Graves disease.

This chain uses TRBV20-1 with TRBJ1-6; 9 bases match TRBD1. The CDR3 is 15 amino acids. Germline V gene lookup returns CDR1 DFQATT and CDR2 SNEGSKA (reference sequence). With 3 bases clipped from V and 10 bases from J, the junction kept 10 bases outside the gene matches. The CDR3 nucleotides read TGCAGTGCTAGGGGGCTTACAGGGGGCGCCTCACCCCTCCACTTT. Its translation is CSARGLTGGASPLHF.

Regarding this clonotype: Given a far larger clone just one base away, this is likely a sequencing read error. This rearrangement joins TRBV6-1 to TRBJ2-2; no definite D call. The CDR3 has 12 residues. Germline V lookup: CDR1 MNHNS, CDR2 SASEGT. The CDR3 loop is CASSPNAGELFF. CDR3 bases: TGTGCCAGCAGTCCGAACGCCGGGGAGCTGTTTTTT.

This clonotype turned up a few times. The chain's CDR3 is CASSYSRDREAFF. The CDR3 coding sequence is TGTGCCAGCAGTTACAGTCGAGACAGGGAAGCTTTCTTT. This chain connects TRBV6-5 to TRBJ1-1; perhaps TRBD1 as D (6 bases). The CDR3 sequence is 13 residues long. CDR1 and CDR2 (germline): MNHEY, SVGAGI. Trimming removed 2 bases at V and 8 bases at J, with 12 bases between.

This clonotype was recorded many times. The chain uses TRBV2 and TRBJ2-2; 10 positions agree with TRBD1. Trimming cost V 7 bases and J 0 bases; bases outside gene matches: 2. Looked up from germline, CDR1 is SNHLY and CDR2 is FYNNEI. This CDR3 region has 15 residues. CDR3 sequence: CASKTGGANTGELFF. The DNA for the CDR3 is TGTGCCAGCAAGACAGGGGGCGCGAACACCGGGGAGCTGTTTTTT.

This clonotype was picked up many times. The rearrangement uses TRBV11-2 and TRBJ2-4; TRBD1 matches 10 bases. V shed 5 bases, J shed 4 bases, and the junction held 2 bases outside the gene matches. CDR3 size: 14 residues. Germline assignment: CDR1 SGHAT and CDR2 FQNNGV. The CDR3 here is CASSTGQGKNIQYF. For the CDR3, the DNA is TGTGCCAGCAGCACGGGACAGGGGAAAAACATTCAGTACTTC.

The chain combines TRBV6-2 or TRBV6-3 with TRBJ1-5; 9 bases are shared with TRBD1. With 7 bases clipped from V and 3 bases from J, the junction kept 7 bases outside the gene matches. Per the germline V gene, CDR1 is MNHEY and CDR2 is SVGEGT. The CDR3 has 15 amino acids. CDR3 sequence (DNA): TGTGCCAGCATTCGGGGACAGGGACCCAATCAGCCCCAGCATTTT. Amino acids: CASIRGQGPNQPQHF.

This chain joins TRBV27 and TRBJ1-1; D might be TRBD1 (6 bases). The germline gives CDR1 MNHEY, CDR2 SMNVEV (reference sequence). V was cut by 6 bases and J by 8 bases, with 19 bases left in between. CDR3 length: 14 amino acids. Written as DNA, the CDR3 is TGTGCCAGCAGCAGGGACATTCGATTCTCAGAAGCTTTCTTT. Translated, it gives CASSRDIRFSEAFF.

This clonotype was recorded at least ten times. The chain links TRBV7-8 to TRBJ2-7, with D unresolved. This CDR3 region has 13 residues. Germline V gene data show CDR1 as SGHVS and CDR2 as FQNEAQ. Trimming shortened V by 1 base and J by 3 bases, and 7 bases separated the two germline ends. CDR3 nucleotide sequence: TGTGCCAGCAGCTTAGAAGGGCGCTACGAGCAGTACTTC. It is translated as CASSLEGRYEQYF. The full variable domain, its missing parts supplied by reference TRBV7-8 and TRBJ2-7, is GAGVSQSPRYKVAKRGQDVALRCDPISGHVSLFWYQQALGQGPEFLTYFQNEAQLDKSGLPSDRFFAERPEGSVSTLKIQRTQQEDSAVYLCASSLEGRYEQYFGPGTRLTVT.

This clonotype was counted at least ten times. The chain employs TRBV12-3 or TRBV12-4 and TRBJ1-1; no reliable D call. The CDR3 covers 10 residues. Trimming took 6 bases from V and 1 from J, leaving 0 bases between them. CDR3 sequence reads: CASRNTEAFF. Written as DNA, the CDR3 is TGTGCCAGCAGGAACACTGAAGCTTTCTTT.

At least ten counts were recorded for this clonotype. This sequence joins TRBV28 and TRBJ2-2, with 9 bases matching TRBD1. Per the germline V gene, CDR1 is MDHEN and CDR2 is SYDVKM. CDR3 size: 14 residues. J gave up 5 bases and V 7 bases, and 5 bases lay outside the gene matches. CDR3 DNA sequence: TGTGCCAGCATCCGGGACAGGGAAACCGGGGAGCTGTTTTTT. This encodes CASIRDRETGELFF.

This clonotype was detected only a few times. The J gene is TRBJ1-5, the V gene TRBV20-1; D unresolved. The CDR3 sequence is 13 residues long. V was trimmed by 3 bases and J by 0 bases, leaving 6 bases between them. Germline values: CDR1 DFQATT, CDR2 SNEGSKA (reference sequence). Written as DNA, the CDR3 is TGCAGTGCTAGTGAGTCTAGCAATCAGCCCCAGCATTTT. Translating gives CSASESSNQPQHF.

CDR3 amino acids: CASSVGRPGTEAFF. CDR3 nucleotides: TGTGCCAGCAGCGTAGGCAGACCGGGGACTGAAGCTTTCTTT. The chain carries TRBV9 and TRBJ1-1; no definite D call. The ends were cut back, 0 bases at V and 5 bases at J, with 11 bases in the middle. The CDR3 contains 14 residues. Germline V CDR1 and CDR2: SGDLS, YYNGEE.

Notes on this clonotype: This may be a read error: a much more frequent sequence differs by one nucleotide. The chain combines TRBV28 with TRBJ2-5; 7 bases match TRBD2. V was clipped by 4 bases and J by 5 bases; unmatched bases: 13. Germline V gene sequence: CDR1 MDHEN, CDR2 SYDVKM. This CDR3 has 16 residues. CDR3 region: CASSSTTSRWSETQYF. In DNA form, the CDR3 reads TGTGCCAGCAGTTCCACGACTAGCAGGTGGTCGGAGACCCAGTACTTC.

CDR3 amino acids: CASSQGSAEQYF. CDR3 coding DNA: TGTGCCAGCAGCCAAGGGTCAGCCGAGCAGTACTTC. The chain carries TRBV2 and TRBJ2-7; no reliable D call. The CDR3 loop spans 12 amino acids. Trimming removed 6 bases from V and 6 bases from J, with 12 bases in between. Germline V gives CDR1 SNHLY, CDR2 FYNNEI.

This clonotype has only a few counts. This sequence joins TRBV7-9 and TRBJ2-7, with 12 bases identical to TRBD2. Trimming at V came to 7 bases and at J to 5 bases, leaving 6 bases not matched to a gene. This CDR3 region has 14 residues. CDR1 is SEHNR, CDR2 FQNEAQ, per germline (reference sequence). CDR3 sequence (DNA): TGTGCCAGCACCAAGACTAGCGGGAGCCACGAGCAGTACTTC. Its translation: CASTKTSGSHEQYF.

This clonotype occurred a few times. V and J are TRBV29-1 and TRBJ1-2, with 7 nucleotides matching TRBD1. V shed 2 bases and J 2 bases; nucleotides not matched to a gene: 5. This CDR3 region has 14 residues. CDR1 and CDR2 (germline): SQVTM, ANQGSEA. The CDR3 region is CSVEWTGVNYGYTF. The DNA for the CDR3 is TGCAGCGTTGAATGGACAGGAGTAAACTATGGCTACACCTTC.

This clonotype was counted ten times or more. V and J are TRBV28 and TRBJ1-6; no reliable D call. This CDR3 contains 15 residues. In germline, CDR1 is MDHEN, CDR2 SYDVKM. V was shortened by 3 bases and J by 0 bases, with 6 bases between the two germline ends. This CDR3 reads CASSFLFSYNSPLHF. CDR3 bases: TGTGCCAGCAGTTTTCTCTTCTCCTATAATTCACCCCTCCACTTT. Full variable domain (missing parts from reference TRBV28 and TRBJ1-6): DVKVTQSSRYLVKRTGEKVFLECVQDMDHENMFWYRQDPGLGLRLIYFSYDVKMKEKGDIPEGYSVSREKKERFSLILESASTNQTSMYLCASSFLFSYNSPLHFGNGTRLTVT.

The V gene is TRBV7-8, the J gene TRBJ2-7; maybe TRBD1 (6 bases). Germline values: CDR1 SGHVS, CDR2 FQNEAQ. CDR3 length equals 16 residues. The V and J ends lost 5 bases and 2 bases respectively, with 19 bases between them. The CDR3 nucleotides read TGTGCCAGCAGCCTACCCCAGGGGCAGGCGACCTACGAGCAGTACTTC. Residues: CASSLPQGQATYEQYF.

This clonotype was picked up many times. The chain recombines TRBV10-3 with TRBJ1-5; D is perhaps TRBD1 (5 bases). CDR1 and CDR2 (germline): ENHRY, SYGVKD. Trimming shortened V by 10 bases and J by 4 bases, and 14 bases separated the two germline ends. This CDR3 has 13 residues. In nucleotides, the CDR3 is TGTGCCACCACCGGGACTGAGAATCAGCCCCAGCATTTT. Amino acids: CATTGTENQPQHF.

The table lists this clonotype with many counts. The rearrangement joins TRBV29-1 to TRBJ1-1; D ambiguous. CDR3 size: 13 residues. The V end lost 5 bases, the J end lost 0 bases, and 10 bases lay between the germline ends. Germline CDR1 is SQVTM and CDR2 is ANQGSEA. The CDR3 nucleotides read TGCAGCGTTCCGACGGAAATGAACACTGAAGCTTTCTTT. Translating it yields CSVPTEMNTEAFF.

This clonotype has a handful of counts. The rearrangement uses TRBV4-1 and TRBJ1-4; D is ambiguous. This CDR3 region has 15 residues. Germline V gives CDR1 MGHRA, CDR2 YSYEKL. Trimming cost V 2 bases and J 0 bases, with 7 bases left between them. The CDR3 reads CASSQRSATNEKLFF. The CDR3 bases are TGCGCCAGCAGCCAAAGGAGTGCAACTAATGAAAAACTGTTTTTT.

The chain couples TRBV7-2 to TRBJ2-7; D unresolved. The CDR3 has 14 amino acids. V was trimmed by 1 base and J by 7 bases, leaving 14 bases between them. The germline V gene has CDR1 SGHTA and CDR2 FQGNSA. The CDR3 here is CASSLGWMGLEQYF. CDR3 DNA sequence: TGTGCCAGCAGCTTAGGATGGATGGGTCTGGAGCAGTACTTC.

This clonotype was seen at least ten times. CDR3 coding DNA: TGTGCCAGCAGTTTCCGGGCAACGAACCCAGGCTATGGCTACACCTTC. Amino acids: CASSFRATNPGYGYTF. The chain combines TRBV28 with TRBJ1-2; D gene ambiguous. The V end lost 3 bases, the J end lost 4 bases, and 18 bases lay between the germline ends. This CDR3 is 16 amino acids long. CDR1 and CDR2 from the germline V gene are MDHEN and SYDVKM.